This T cell receptor (beta chain) was recovered during a study of T cells in Graves' hyperthyroidism and ophthalmopathy. Diagnoses used clinical symptoms, serum thyroxine and TRAb, thyroid ultrasound and orbital computed tomography. V was trimmed by 2 bases and J by 2 bases, leaving 6 bases between them. Germline loops: CDR1 DFQATT, CDR2 SNEGSKA (reference sequence). CDR3 length: 12 amino acids. Authors of the study amplified TCR beta CDR3 regions from RNA transcripts. Primed by the HTBI set, a first-round RT-PCR was run on the TCR CDR3. TCRdb itself ran the multiplex PCR reads through MiXCR, one entry per CDR3 protein. Found here are 460,000 or so distinct CDR3 sequences, over 13% of them singletons; the top ten hold around a sixth. This clonotype came up many times.

Sequencing used blood. The rearrangement uses TRBV20-1 and TRBJ2-5, with D unclear. This receptor was obtained from a woman aged 18-29 years with Graves' hyperthyroidism. The CDR3 DNA sequence: TGCAGTGCTAGAAGGAGACAAGAGACCCAGTACTTC. The encoded protein is CSARRRQETQYF.